This T cell receptor beta chain was profiled in a study of immune reconstitution after stem cell transplant in scleroderma. The CDR3 covers 14 residues. Per germline, CDR1 LGHDT and CDR2 YNNKEL (reference sequence). The V end lost 2 bases, the J end lost 7 bases, and 9 bases lay between the germline ends. By sample fraction, this clonotype is medium-sized. TCRdb reprocessed the RT-PCR reads with MiXCR, giving one entry per CDR3 protein. The repertoire holds more than 4,500 distinct CDR3 sequences, with approximately 8.7% as singletons. The biological material was taken before or after autologous hematopoietic stem cell transplantation (not recorded which). The clonotype was recovered from a male donor with systemic sclerosis. The V call is TRBV3-1, the J call TRBJ1-6, with a weak D call TRBD1 (5 bases). CDR3 sequence: CASSQSDRNSPLHF. The CDR3 coding sequence is TGTGCCAGCAGCCAATCTGACAGAAATTCACCCCTCCACTTT.